A single sample is the source of the 11 T cell receptor beta chains below, sequenced in a study of cytomegalovirus exposure and HLA in healthy donors. 60 Vbeta and 13 Jbeta primers were used in PCR. TCRdb's copy holds only in-frame clones and misses some; the assay was immunoSEQ multiplex PCR. Here the sample spans 160,000 or so clones, roughly 76% being singletons. Material for sequencing was PBMCs. Every receptor here comes from a woman aged 18-35 years in good health and CMV-seropositive.

The CDR3 loop is CASSLNRGANTEAFF. The CDR3 DNA is TGTGCCAGCAGCTTGAACAGGGGGGCGAACACTGAAGCTTTCTTT. This chain uses TRBV7-2 with TRBJ1-1, with TRBD1 identical over 8 bases. Germline V gives CDR1 SGHTA, CDR2 FQGNSA. The CDR3 sequence is 15 residues long. The trim removed 3 bases at V and 1 base at J, leaving 4 bases unmatched.

V gene TRBV6-1 combines with J gene TRBJ2-7, with D hard to call. Germline CDR1 reads MNHNS; CDR2 reads SASEGT. Trimming took off 1 base at V and 1 base at J, with 8 bases between the two ends. CDR3 size: 14 residues. This CDR3 reads CASSEGLFSYEQYF. CDR3 nucleotide sequence: TGTGCCAGCAGTGAAGGTCTGTTTTCCTACGAGCAGTACTTC.

The J gene is TRBJ2-5, the V gene TRBV9; TRBD2 matches at 7 bases. Per the germline V gene, CDR1 is SGDLS and CDR2 is YYNGEE. The CDR3 runs 14 residues. V shed 1 base and J 5 bases; nucleotides not matched to a gene: 5. The CDR3 DNA follows: TGTGCCAGCAGCGTAAGCGGGGCCTGGGAGACCCAGTACTTC. Translation gives CASSVSGAWETQYF.

The rearrangement links TRBV5-4 to TRBJ2-3; the D gene is possibly TRBD2 (6 bases). The CDR3 covers 16 residues. V lost 2 bases to trimming and J lost 0 bases, with 13 bases between them. Germline V CDR1 and CDR2: SGHNT, YYREEE (reference sequence). The CDR3 sequence is CASSFGVGGSTDTQYF. As DNA, the CDR3 is TGTGCCAGCAGCTTCGGGGTCGGGGGTAGCACAGATACGCAGTATTTT.

This rearrangement joins TRBV4-1 to TRBJ2-5; D gene ambiguous. V gave up 1 base and J gave up 5 bases, with 8 bases separating them. The CDR3 length is 13 residues. Germline lookup yields CDR1 MGHRA and CDR2 YSYEKL. CDR3 DNA: TGCGCCAGCAGCCAAGTTCTAGGTGAGACCCAGTACTTC. Translated: CASSQVLGETQYF.

The V and J genes are TRBV30 and TRBJ2-7; 9 positions match TRBD1. The CDR3 is 12 residues long. Germline V gene lookup returns CDR1 GTSNPN and CDR2 SVGIG (reference sequence). Trimming at V came to 4 bases and at J to 3 bases, leaving 1 base not matched to a gene. The CDR3 loop is CAWTDRGYEQYF. The CDR3 region has the DNA TGTGCCTGGACGGACAGGGGCTACGAGCAGTACTTC.

This chain connects TRBV13 to TRBJ2-1, with a possible D match to TRBD1 (6 bases). The CDR3 has 15 residues. Germline assignment: CDR1 PRHDT and CDR2 FYEKMQ (reference sequence). V lost 4 bases and J 8 bases, leaving 18 bases between the germline ends. This chain's CDR3 is CASSYQGHLVDEQFF. For the CDR3, the DNA is TGTGCCAGCAGCTATCAGGGGCACCTTGTCGATGAGCAGTTCTTC.

This clone has only one observation. J is TRBJ2-2 and V is TRBV5-4; TRBD2 aligns across 13 bases. V shed 4 bases and J 1 base; nucleotides not matched to a gene: 7. The CDR3 sequence is 18 residues long. Germline V lookup: CDR1 SGHNT, CDR2 YYREEE (reference sequence). CDR3 nucleotide sequence: TGTGCCAGCAGCCCCTCACTAGCGGGGGGGCTGAACACCGGGGAGCTGTTTTTT. This gives the protein CASSPSLAGGLNTGELFF.

This clone was seen only once. The chain combines TRBV6-1 with TRBJ2-7; D gene uncertain. This CDR3 spans 12 amino acids. V lost 3 bases to trimming and J lost 4 bases, with 7 bases between them. CDR1 and CDR2 from the germline V gene are MNHNS and SASEGT. For the CDR3, the DNA is TGTGCCAGCAGTGACTTCGGTTACGAGCAGTACTTC. Amino acid sequence: CASSDFGYEQYF.

The V call is TRBV9, the J call TRBJ2-2, with 10 bases matching TRBD2. The CDR3 sequence is 18 residues long. Germline V gene lookup returns CDR1 SGDLS and CDR2 YYNGEE. V gave up 0 bases and J gave up 4 bases; unmatched junction bases: 9. The CDR3 loop reads CASSVGLSGGGGTGELFF. DNA for the CDR3: TGTGCCAGCAGCGTAGGCTTAAGCGGGGGGGGCGGCACCGGGGAGCTGTTTTTT.

The chain uses TRBV29-1 and TRBJ1-2; D is unresolved. Trimming took 7 bases from V and 4 from J, leaving 13 bases between them. Germline V lookup: CDR1 SQVTM, CDR2 ANQGSEA. The CDR3 consists of 12 residues. The chain's CDR3 is CSASLEFYGYTF. The CDR3 DNA is TGCAGCGCCTCCTTAGAGTTCTATGGCTACACCTTC.